This TCR beta chain appears in the sequencing data of a study of blood T cell repertoires in COVID-19. Method: immunoSEQ multiplex PCR; TCRdb's copy keeps in-frame clones and lacks some. The data hold hundreds of thousands of clones, with around 89% observed a single time. Everyone who took part was 18 to 89 years old, and they came from about two dozen US areas. This CDR3 has 15 residues. The V gene's germline CDR1 is LNHDA and CDR2 SQIVND (reference sequence). V shed 3 bases and J shed 14 bases, with 22 bases lying between them. The chain has TRBV19 and TRBJ1-4, with no clear D. The clonotype comes from a woman aged 40 to 50 with acute COVID-19. The sample consisted of PBMCs or T cells enriched from blood (not recorded which). The CDR3 DNA is TGTGCCAGTAGTATCATTTTGGCAGATCGGAACAGTCTGTTTTTT. Its translation is CASSIILADRNSLFF.